The 12 T cell receptor beta chains below were found in one sample sequenced in a study of blood T cells in healthy people across ages. A second PCR, run for about 7 to 11 cycles, used a sample-barcoded 5' primer plus a J-beta primer mix. One entry per CDR3 protein, called by TCRdb with MiXCR from the 5' RACE reads. The sample carries about 1.1 million distinct CDR3 sequences, around two fifths recorded once. Sequencing used blood. The source is a man aged 18 to 30 in good health.

The J gene is TRBJ2-1, the V gene TRBV14, with 7 bases lining up with TRBD1. V trimming: 4 bases; J trimming: 3 bases; junction bases outside the gene matches: 6. The germline CDR1 and CDR2 sequences are SGHDN and FVKESK. The CDR3 runs to 15 residues. As DNA, the CDR3 is TGTGCCAGCAGCCGAACGGGACAGTACTACAATGAGCAGTTCTTC. Translated, it gives CASSRTGQYYNEQFF.

The rearrangement joins TRBV5-1 to TRBJ2-2; 7 bases agree with TRBD1. Germline V CDR1 and CDR2: SGHRS, YFSETQ. This CDR3 has 15 amino acids. The ends lost 4 bases at V and 7 bases at J; junction bases unmatched: 10. The CDR3 loop reads CASSEGQAPLGELFF. The CDR3 nucleotides are TGCGCCAGCAGCGAAGGACAGGCCCCACTCGGGGAGCTGTTTTTT.

The chain links TRBV20-1 to TRBJ2-1, with TRBD2 identical over 7 bases. With the DNA end fitting TRBJ2-7 better, the J assignment may be wrong. The germline gives CDR1 DFQATT, CDR2 SNEGSKA (reference sequence). The CDR3 has 14 amino acids. This CDR3 reads CSARLAANYNEQYF. The CDR3 DNA reads as TGCAGTGCTAGGCTAGCGGCCAACTACAATGAGCAGTACTTC.

This clonotype was seen just once. At one boundary the junction diverges from the germline segment, which might be a read error. The chain combines TRBV7-9 with TRBJ2-1; perhaps TRBD2 as D (6 bases). This CDR3 spans 15 amino acids. The V gene's germline CDR1 is SEHNR and CDR2 FQNEAQ (reference sequence). CDR3 sequence reads: CTSSPAGRSYNEQFF. The CDR3 DNA reads TGTACCAGCAGCCCCGCCGGGAGATCCTACAATGAGCAGTTCTTC.

This clonotype was picked up a small number of times. This chain uses TRBV20-1 with TRBJ2-5; 7 bases match TRBD2. J was trimmed by 5 bases and V by 0 bases; bases with no gene match: 6. The CDR3 runs 14 residues. The germline gives CDR1 DFQATT, CDR2 SNEGSKA (reference sequence). Here the CDR3 reads CSARDGRGRETQYF. CDR3 sequence (DNA): TGCAGTGCTAGAGATGGGAGGGGTCGGGAGACCCAGTACTTC.

J is TRBJ2-7 and V is TRBV20-1, with 9 bases lining up with TRBD2. Per germline, CDR1 DFQATT and CDR2 SNEGSKA (reference sequence). The CDR3 runs to 15 residues. J lost 2 bases, V lost 0 bases, and 5 bases had no gene match. CDR3 nucleotide sequence: TGCAGTGCTAGAGATGCTAGCGGGATAACCTACGAGCAGTACTTC. Residues: CSARDASGITYEQYF.

The rearrangement uses TRBV4-1 and TRBJ1-2; the D is unclear. The CDR3 covers 16 residues. CDR1 is MGHRA and CDR2 is YSYEKL in the germline V gene. The V end was cut by 0 bases, the J end by 5 bases, with 16 bases between. CDR3 loop: CASSQEARPDPYGYTF. Written as DNA, the CDR3 is TGCGCCAGCAGCCAAGAGGCCCGGCCAGACCCTTATGGCTACACCTTC.

This clonotype has only a few counts. The V and J genes are TRBV6-2 or TRBV6-3 and TRBJ2-1, with D maybe TRBD1 (6 bases). The V and J ends lost 6 bases and 2 bases respectively, with 14 bases between them. This CDR3 has 15 amino acids. CDR1 and CDR2 from the germline V gene are MNHEY and SVGEGT. The CDR3 spells CASSLNGGTYNEQFF. CDR3 nucleotide sequence: TGTGCCAGCAGCCTCAATGGGGGCACCTACAATGAGCAGTTCTTC.

This clonotype was seen a few times. The chain employs TRBV24-1 and TRBJ1-2; perhaps TRBD1 as D (5 bases). The CDR3 loop spans 16 amino acids. From germline, CDR1 is KGHDR and CDR2 SFDVKD. The germline V and J ends were trimmed by 0 bases and 3 bases, with 13 bases remaining between them. CDR3 in DNA: TGTGCCACCAGTGATTTGAAGGCAGGGCCCCACTATGGCTACACCTTC. Its protein product is CATSDLKAGPHYGYTF.

The J gene is TRBJ2-7, the V gene TRBV28, with D tentatively TRBD2 (6 bases). This CDR3 comprises 15 residues. Per germline, CDR1 MDHEN and CDR2 SYDVKM. V shed 4 bases and J shed 7 bases, with 20 bases lying between them. The CDR3 coding sequence is TGTGCCAGCAGTTCCTCGACGGGACTGGGGAGAGAGCAGTACTTC. This translates into CASSSSTGLGREQYF. Using reference TRBV28 and TRBJ2-7 for the parts outside the CDR3, the full variable domain is DVKVTQSSRYLVKRTGEKVFLECVQDMDHENMFWYRQDPGLGLRLIYFSYDVKMKEKGDIPEGYSVSREKKERFSLILESASTNQTSMYLCASSSSTGLGREQYFGPGTRLTVT.

The chain links TRBV4-2 to TRBJ1-2; D is unresolved. Trimming removed 0 bases from V and 3 bases from J, with 14 bases in between. CDR1 and CDR2 (germline): LGHNA, YNFKEQ. The CDR3 covers 16 residues. CDR3 region: CASSQDPVDLYYGYTF. The CDR3 nucleotides are TGTGCCAGCAGCCAAGATCCGGTGGATCTTTACTATGGCTACACCTTC.

The gene calls are TRBV11-1 and TRBJ2-5; possibly TRBD2 for D (5 bases). The J call may be faulty, since TRBJ2-1 better matches the DNA end. The CDR3 runs to 15 residues. Germline V gene lookup returns CDR1 SGHAT and CDR2 FQDESV (reference sequence). The CDR3 reads CASSFDGIEQETQFF. CDR3 coding DNA: TGTGCCAGCAGCTTCGACGGGATTGAACAAGAGACCCAGTTCTTC.